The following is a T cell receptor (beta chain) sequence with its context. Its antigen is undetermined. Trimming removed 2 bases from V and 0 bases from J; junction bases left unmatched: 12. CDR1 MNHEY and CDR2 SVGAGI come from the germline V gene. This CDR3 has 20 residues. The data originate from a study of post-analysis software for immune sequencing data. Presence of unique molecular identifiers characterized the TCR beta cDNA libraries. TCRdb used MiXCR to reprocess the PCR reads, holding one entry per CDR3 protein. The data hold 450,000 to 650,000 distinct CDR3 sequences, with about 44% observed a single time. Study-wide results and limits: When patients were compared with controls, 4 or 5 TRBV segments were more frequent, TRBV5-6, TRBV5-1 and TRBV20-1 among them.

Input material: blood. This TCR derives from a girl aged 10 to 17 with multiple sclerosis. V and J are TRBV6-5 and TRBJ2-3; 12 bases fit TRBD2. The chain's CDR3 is CASSYHPPSGGATSTDTQYF. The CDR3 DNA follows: TGTGCCAGCAGTTACCATCCCCCTAGCGGGGGGGCCACAAGCACAGATACGCAGTATTTT.